Listed here are 6 T cell receptor beta chains from one sample, sequenced in a study of cytomegalovirus exposure and HLA in healthy donors. Generated by immunoSEQ multiplex PCR, the TCRdb table keeps only in-frame clones and is missing some. The sample has 200,000 or so clones; about nine tenths are singletons. The sample comprised PBMCs. All receptors come from a woman under 30 in good health and CMV-seronegative.

The chain has TRBV4-2 and TRBJ1-3; no clear D gene. V lost 4 bases and J 4 bases, leaving 17 bases between the germline ends. CDR1 is LGHNA and CDR2 is YNFKEQ in the germline V gene. CDR3 length: 16 residues. The CDR3: CASSPKTGKTGNTIYF. In nucleotides, the CDR3 is TGTGCCAGCAGCCCGAAGACCGGGAAAACAGGAAACACCATATATTTT.

This sequence joins TRBV5-1 and TRBJ1-2, with TRBD1 identical over 7 bases. This CDR3 is built from 15 residues. CDR1 and CDR2 from the germline V gene are SGHRS and YFSETQ. J gave up 6 bases and V 1 base, and 9 bases lay outside the gene matches. For the CDR3, the DNA is TGCGCCAGCAGCTTGCGGCAGGGGGGAGTGGATGGCTACACCTTC. Its translation: CASSLRQGGVDGYTF. Full variable domain (rest looked up from reference TRBV5-1 and TRBJ1-2): KAGVTQTPRYLIKTRGQQVTLSCSPISGHRSVSWYQQTPGQGLQFLFEYFSETQRNKGNFPGRFSGRQFSNSRSEMNVSTLELGDSALYLCASSLRQGGVDGYTFGSGTRLTVV.

This chain connects TRBV6-1 to TRBJ2-7, with a tentative D call TRBD2 (6 bases). CDR3 length equals 14 residues. Deletions cut 7 bases from V and 6 bases from J, with 19 bases between. CDR1 and CDR2 from the germline V gene are MNHNS and SASEGT. CDR3 DNA: TGTGCCAGCAATGGGGCCCATCGGCGGGGCGAGCAGTACTTC. Protein product: CASNGAHRRGEQYF.

The sample holds one count of this clone. The chain joins TRBV27 to TRBJ2-7, with 7 bases aligning to TRBD2. The CDR3 is 13 residues long. Trimming removed 5 bases from V and 9 bases from J; junction bases left unmatched: 10. In germline, CDR1 is MNHEY, CDR2 SMNVEV (reference sequence). CDR3 sequence (DNA): TGTGCCAGCAGTCCAACCGACTGGGAGGGGCAGTACTTC. Amino acids: CASSPTDWEGQYF.

The V gene is TRBV5-1, the J gene TRBJ2-7, with TRBD1 matching over 10 bases. CDR3 length equals 16 residues. The germline CDR1 and CDR2 sequences are SGHRS and YFSETQ. V shed 5 bases and J 5 bases; nucleotides not matched to a gene: 13. The CDR3 bases are TGCGCCAGCAGTAGCCGTCGGGACAGGGGTTCCGACGAGCAGTACTTC. Its translation: CASSSRRDRGSDEQYF. Filled out from reference TRBV5-1 and TRBJ2-7, the complete variable domain reads KAGVTQTPRYLIKTRGQQVTLSCSPISGHRSVSWYQQTPGQGLQFLFEYFSETQRNKGNFPGRFSGRQFSNSRSEMNVSTLELGDSALYLCASSSRRDRGSDEQYFGPGTRLTVT.

V gene TRBV6-5 combines with J gene TRBJ2-5, with 7 nucleotides matching TRBD1. The germline V gene encodes CDR1 MNHEY and CDR2 SVGAGI. With 6 bases clipped from V and 5 bases from J, the junction kept 6 bases outside the gene matches. The CDR3 is 13 amino acids. In DNA, the CDR3 is TGTGCCAGCAGACGGGGACAGCGGGAGACCCAGTACTTC. Protein product: CASRRGQRETQYF.